This T cell receptor (beta chain) was observed in a study of blood T cell repertoires in COVID-19. Study details: Sources were T cells, B-cell-depleted T cells, or PBMCs; the material itself was cDNA or gDNA.

Germline CDR1 reads WSHSY; CDR2 reads SAAADI. Trimming at V came to 3 bases and at J to 3 bases, leaving 6 bases not matched to a gene. The CDR3 consists of 16 residues. The assay was immunoSEQ multiplex PCR, and TCRdb's table has in-frame clones only and misses some. The data contain 45,000 to 50,000 clones, approximately 89% of them seen just once; the ten biggest clones take up less than 8.5%. This chain connects TRBV10-2 to TRBJ2-1; 9 bases are a match to TRBD2. This clonotype originated in a man aged 50 to 59 with acute or convalescent COVID-19. The sample consisted of peripheral blood. The CDR3 loop is CASSDVAGVGYNEQFF. In DNA, the CDR3 is TGCGCCAGCAGTGATGTAGCGGGAGTCGGCTACAATGAGCAGTTCTTC.